This TCR beta chain stems from a study of blood T cell repertoires in COVID-19. Study as a whole: Acute and convalescent COVID-19 specimens originated in the United States, Italy and Spain.

Original handling: For nucleated cells, counts were estimated from reference gene primer amplification. Generated by immunoSEQ multiplex PCR, the TCRdb table keeps only in-frame clones and is missing some. The DNA gave D and trimming, while V, J and clone size come from that table. The sample carries under 250,000 clones, 84% recorded once. With 4 bases clipped from V and 0 bases from J, the junction kept 6 bases outside the gene matches. The CDR3 runs 15 residues. CDR1 is SGHDT, CDR2 YYEEEE, per germline. The source is a woman aged 55-69 years who had recovered from COVID-19. The chain uses TRBV5-6 and TRBJ2-7; 8 bases map to TRBD1. Sequenced material: peripheral blood. This CDR3 reads CASSPPTGVSYEQYF. CDR3 coding DNA: TGTGCCAGCAGCCCTCCGACAGGGGTCTCCTACGAGCAGTACTTC.